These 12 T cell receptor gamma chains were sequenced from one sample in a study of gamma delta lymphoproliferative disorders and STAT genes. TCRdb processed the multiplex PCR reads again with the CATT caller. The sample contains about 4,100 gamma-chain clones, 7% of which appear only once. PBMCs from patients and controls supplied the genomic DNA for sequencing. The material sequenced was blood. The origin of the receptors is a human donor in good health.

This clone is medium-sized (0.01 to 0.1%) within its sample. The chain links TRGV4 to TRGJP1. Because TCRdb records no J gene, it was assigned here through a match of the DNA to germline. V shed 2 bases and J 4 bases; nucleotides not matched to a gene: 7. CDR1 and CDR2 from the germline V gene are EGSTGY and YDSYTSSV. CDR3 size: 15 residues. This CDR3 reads CATWDDLSTGWFKIF. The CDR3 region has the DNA TGTGCCACCTGGGATGATCTTAGCACTGGTTGGTTCAAGATATTT.

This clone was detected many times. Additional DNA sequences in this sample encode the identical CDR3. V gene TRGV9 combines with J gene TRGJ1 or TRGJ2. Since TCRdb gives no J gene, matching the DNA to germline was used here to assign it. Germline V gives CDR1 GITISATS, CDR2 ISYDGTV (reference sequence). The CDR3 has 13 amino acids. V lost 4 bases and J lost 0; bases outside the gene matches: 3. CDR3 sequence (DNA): TGTGCCTTGTGGGAAGTGAATTATTATAAGAAACTCTTT. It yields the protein CALWEVNYYKKLF.

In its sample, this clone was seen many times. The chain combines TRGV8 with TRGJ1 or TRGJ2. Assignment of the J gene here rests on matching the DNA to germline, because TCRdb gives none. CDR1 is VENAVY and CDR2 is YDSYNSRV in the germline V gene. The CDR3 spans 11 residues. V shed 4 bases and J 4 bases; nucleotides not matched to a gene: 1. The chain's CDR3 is CATWEYYKKLF. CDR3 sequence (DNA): TGTGCCACCTGGGAATATTATAAGAAACTCTTT.

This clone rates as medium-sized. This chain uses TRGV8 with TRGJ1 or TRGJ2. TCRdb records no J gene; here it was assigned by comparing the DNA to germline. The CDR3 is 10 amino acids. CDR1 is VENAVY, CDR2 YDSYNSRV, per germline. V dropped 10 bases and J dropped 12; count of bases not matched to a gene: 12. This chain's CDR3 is CATYSRGKLF. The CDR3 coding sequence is TGTGCCACTTACAGCCGTGGGAAACTCTTT.

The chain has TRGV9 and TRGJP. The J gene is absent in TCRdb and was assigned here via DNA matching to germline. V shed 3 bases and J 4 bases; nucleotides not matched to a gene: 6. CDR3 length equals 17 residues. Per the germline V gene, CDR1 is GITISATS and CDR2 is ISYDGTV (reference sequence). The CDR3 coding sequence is TGTGCCTTGTGGGAGTCCAGTCAAGAGTTGGGCAAAAAAATCAAGGTATTT. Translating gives CALWESSQELGKKIKVF.

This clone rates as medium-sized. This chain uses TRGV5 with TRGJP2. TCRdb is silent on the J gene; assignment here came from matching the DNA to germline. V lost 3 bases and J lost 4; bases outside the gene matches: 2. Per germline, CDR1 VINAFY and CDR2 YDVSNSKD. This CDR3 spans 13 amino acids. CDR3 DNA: TGTGCCACCTGGGACCATAGTGATTGGATCAAGACGTTT. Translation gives CATWDHSDWIKTF.

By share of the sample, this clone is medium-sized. The CDR3 DNA follows: TGTGCTGCGTGGGACCACTGGGAGAAACTCTTT. Translated, it gives CAAWDHWEKLF. The chain is built from TRGV10 and TRGJ1 or TRGJ2. No J gene was available from TCRdb, and it was assigned here by a germline match of the DNA. TRGV10 is assigned to the ORF class and has an uncertain function. V shed 8 bases and J 11 bases; nucleotides not matched to a gene: 10. The CDR3 spans 11 residues.

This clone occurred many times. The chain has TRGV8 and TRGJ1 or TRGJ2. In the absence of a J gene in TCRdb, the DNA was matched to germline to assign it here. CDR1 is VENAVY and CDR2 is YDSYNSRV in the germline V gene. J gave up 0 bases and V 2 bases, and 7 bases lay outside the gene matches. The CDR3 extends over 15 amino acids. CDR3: CATWDNPSNYYKKLF. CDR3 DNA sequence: TGTGCCACCTGGGATAACCCATCGAATTATTATAAGAAACTCTTT.

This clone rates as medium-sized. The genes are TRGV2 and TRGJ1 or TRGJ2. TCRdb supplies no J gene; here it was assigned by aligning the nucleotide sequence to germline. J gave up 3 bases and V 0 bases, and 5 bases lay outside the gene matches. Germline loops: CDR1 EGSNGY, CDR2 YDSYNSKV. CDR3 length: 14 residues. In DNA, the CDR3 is TGTGCCACCTGGGACGGGCAGAGTTATTATAAGAAACTCTTT. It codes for CATWDGQSYYKKLF.

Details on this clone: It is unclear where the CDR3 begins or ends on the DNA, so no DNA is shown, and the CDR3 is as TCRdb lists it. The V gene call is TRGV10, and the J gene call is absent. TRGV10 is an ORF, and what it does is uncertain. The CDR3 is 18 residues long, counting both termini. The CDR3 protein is CAAWDRAIRNSLAVEQHF.

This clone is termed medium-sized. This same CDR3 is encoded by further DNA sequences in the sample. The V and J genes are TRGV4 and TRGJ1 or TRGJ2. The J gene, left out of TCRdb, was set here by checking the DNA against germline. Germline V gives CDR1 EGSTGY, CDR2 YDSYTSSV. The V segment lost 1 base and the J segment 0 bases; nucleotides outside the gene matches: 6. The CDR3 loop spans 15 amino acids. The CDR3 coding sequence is TGTGCCACCTGGGATGGACCCTCGAATTATTATAAGAAACTCTTT. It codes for CATWDGPSNYYKKLF.

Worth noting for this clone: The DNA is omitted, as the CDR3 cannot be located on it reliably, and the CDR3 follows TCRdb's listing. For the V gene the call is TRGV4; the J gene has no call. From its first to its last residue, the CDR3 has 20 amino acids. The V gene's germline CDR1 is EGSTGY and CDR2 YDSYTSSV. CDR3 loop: CATWDPPIIIRNSLAVEQHF.